A selection of T cell receptor beta chains follows, all from one sample in a study of a mutant IDH1 vaccine in newly diagnosed glioma. Produced via immunoSEQ multiplex PCR; TCRdb's table is partial and in-frame only. The sample records over 30,000 clones, approximately 50% being singletons. For these receptors, no antigen is known. The sample here was PBMCs, taken from a glioma patient whose treatment included an IDH1 peptide vaccine. These receptors originate from a woman younger than 30 with glioma. Each CDR3 is given with its conserved first and last residue. The order of the fields is J gene, V gene, D gene, clone size, CDR3 DNA, CDR3 protein. D genes are given only for firm matches. Size values are once, few and many counts, or a class for expanded clones, and some rows have none.

J gene: TRBJ2-7; V gene: TRBV28; D gene: TRBD2; clone size: -; CDR3 DNA: TGTGCCAGCAGCTGGAGCGGGAGGGCCCTCGAGCAGTACTTC; CDR3 protein: CASSWSGRALEQYF
J gene: TRBJ2-6; V gene: TRBV5-6; D gene: -; clone size: -; CDR3 DNA: TGTGCCAGCAGCTTTTTATCTGGGGCCAACGTCCTGACTTTC; CDR3 protein: CASSFLSGANVLTF
J gene: TRBJ2-1; V gene: TRBV9; D gene: TRBD2; clone size: -; CDR3 DNA: TGTGCCAGCAGCCTACTGGGGGGGGATGAGCAGTTCTTC; CDR3 protein: CASSLLGGDEQFF
J gene: TRBJ1-2; V gene: TRBV7-3; D gene: -; clone size: -; CDR3 DNA: TGTGCCAGCAGCTTAAGCCGCCCGGCAGGGAATGGCTACACCTTC; CDR3 protein: CASSLSRPAGNGYTF
J gene: TRBJ1-6; V gene: TRBV7-8; D gene: -; clone size: once; CDR3 DNA: TGTGCCAGCAGCCCCGACAGAAATTCACCCCTCCACTTT; CDR3 protein: CASSPDRNSPLHF
J gene: TRBJ2-3; V gene: TRBV29-1; D gene: -; clone size: few; CDR3 DNA: TGCAGCGCCTTAACAGGGACTCGCACAGATACGCAGTATTTT; CDR3 protein: CSALTGTRTDTQYF
J gene: TRBJ2-1; V gene: TRBV4-1; D gene: TRBD1; clone size: few; CDR3 DNA: TGCGCCAGCAGCCAAGATGCCGTTCGCCGGACAGGGAGCTCCTACAATGAGCAGTTCTTC; CDR3 protein: CASSQDAVRRTGSSYNEQFF
J gene: TRBJ1-6; V gene: TRBV11-2; D gene: -; clone size: -; CDR3 DNA: TGTGCCAGCAGCCCGGAGCGAGGCCCGTCCTATAATTCACCCCTCCACTTT; CDR3 protein: CASSPERGPSYNSPLHF
J gene: TRBJ2-7; V gene: TRBV5-1; D gene: -; clone size: -; CDR3 DNA: TGCGCCAGCAGTTCTAGGGAGCAGTACTTC; CDR3 protein: CASSSREQYF
J gene: TRBJ2-2; V gene: TRBV27; D gene: -; clone size: -; CDR3 DNA: TGTGCCACTCGAAGGGACTTTTGGGTAAACACCGGGGAGCTGTTTTTT; CDR3 protein: CATRRDFWVNTGELFF
J gene: TRBJ2-1; V gene: TRBV2; D gene: -; clone size: few; CDR3 DNA: TGTGCCAGCAGCTACGGGGAGCCGGGGTACAATGAGCAGTTCTTC; CDR3 protein: CASSYGEPGYNEQFF
J gene: TRBJ2-7; V gene: TRBV4-3; D gene: TRBD2; clone size: -; CDR3 DNA: TGCGCCAGCAGCCATAAACTAGCGGGAGAGGGCGAGCAGTACTTC; CDR3 protein: CASSHKLAGEGEQYF
J gene: TRBJ2-7; V gene: TRBV4-2; D gene: TRBD1; clone size: -; CDR3 DNA: TGTGCCAGCAGCCAAGACCAGGACAGGGGCTGGTCCTCCTACGAGCAGTACTTC; CDR3 protein: CASSQDQDRGWSSYEQYF
J gene: TRBJ2-7; V gene: TRBV7-9; D gene: -; clone size: -; CDR3 DNA: TGTGCCAGCTCCCCAGGGAATTACTACGAGCAGTACTTC; CDR3 protein: CASSPGNYYEQYF
J gene: TRBJ1-3; V gene: TRBV19; D gene: -; clone size: -; CDR3 DNA: TGTGCCAGTAGCCATACGGGTTCTGGAAACACCATATATTTT; CDR3 protein: CASSHTGSGNTIYF
J gene: TRBJ2-1; V gene: TRBV29-1; D gene: -; clone size: -; CDR3 DNA: TGCAGCGTTGAAGATTCTTGGGACGGCTCGTCCTACAATGAGCAGTTCTTC; CDR3 protein: CSVEDSWDGSSYNEQFF
J gene: TRBJ1-6; V gene: TRBV5-4; D gene: -; clone size: -; CDR3 DNA: TGTGCCAGCAGTGACGGTGTGGGTAATTCACCCCTCCACTTT; CDR3 protein: CASSDGVGNSPLHF
J gene: TRBJ2-5; V gene: TRBV9; D gene: TRBD2; clone size: -; CDR3 DNA: TGTGCCAGCAGCGTAGACGGGAGGGCCCAAGAGACCCAGTACTTC; CDR3 protein: CASSVDGRAQETQYF
J gene: TRBJ1-2; V gene: TRBV12-5; D gene: -; clone size: -; CDR3 DNA: TGTGCTAGTGGTTTGCAAGCAGGGCTCTATGGCTACACCTTC; CDR3 protein: CASGLQAGLYGYTF
J gene: TRBJ1-1; V gene: TRBV11-3; D gene: -; clone size: -; CDR3 DNA: TGTGCCAGCAGCTTCAGATCGGCAGGGATGAACACTGAAGCTTTCTTT; CDR3 protein: CASSFRSAGMNTEAFF
J gene: TRBJ1-1; V gene: TRBV30; D gene: -; clone size: -; CDR3 DNA: TGTGCCTGGAGTGCCTGGCTTAACACTGAAGCTTTCTTT; CDR3 protein: CAWSAWLNTEAFF
J gene: TRBJ2-2; V gene: TRBV7-9; D gene: TRBD2; clone size: -; CDR3 DNA: TGTGCCAGCAGCTCACTAGCGGGATTCACCGGGGAGCTGTTTTTT; CDR3 protein: CASSSLAGFTGELFF
J gene: TRBJ1-2; V gene: TRBV5-1; D gene: TRBD1; clone size: -; CDR3 DNA: TGCGCCAGCAGCGAGGGACAGTCGACCGGATTTAACTATGGCTACACCTTC; CDR3 protein: CASSEGQSTGFNYGYTF
J gene: TRBJ2-2; V gene: TRBV27; D gene: TRBD1; clone size: -; CDR3 DNA: TGTGCCAGCAGACCCGGGACAGGGGTATTCTATGCCGGGGAGCTGTTTTTT; CDR3 protein: CASRPGTGVFYAGELFF
J gene: TRBJ2-7; V gene: TRBV27; D gene: TRBD2; clone size: -; CDR3 DNA: TGTGCCAGCAGTTTTGGGACTAGAAACTACGAGCAGTACTTC; CDR3 protein: CASSFGTRNYEQYF
J gene: TRBJ1-1; V gene: TRBV28; D gene: TRBD1; clone size: few; CDR3 DNA: TGTGCCACCGTCCCGGGACAGGGCCGCACTGAAGCTTTCTTT; CDR3 protein: CATVPGQGRTEAFF
J gene: TRBJ2-5; V gene: TRBV13; D gene: -; clone size: -; CDR3 DNA: TGTGCCAGCAGCTTAAGCACACAAGAGACCCAGTACTTC; CDR3 protein: CASSLSTQETQYF
J gene: TRBJ2-2; V gene: TRBV29-1; D gene: -; clone size: -; CDR3 DNA: TGCAGCGTTGAAGAGGGTGTCTCCACCGGGGAGCTGTTTTTT; CDR3 protein: CSVEEGVSTGELFF
J gene: TRBJ1-5; V gene: TRBV6-1; D gene: -; clone size: -; CDR3 DNA: TGTGCCAGCAGTGAAGTGGGCCAGGTCAATCAGCCCCAGCATTTT; CDR3 protein: CASSEVGQVNQPQHF
J gene: TRBJ2-3; V gene: TRBV4-2; D gene: -; clone size: -; CDR3 DNA: TGTGCCAGCAGCCTCGAGCAGGGGACAGATACGCAGTATTTT; CDR3 protein: CASSLEQGTDTQYF
J gene: TRBJ1-1; V gene: TRBV27; D gene: TRBD1; clone size: -; CDR3 DNA: TGTGCCAGCAGTTTATCGAGGGGGCAGCCTAAAGCTTTCTTT; CDR3 protein: CASSLSRGQPKAFF
J gene: TRBJ1-1; V gene: TRBV2; D gene: -; clone size: few; CDR3 DNA: TGTGCCAGCAGTGCCCAGGGACAGAACACTGAAGCTTTCTTT; CDR3 protein: CASSAQGQNTEAFF
J gene: TRBJ1-1; V gene: TRBV2; D gene: TRBD1; clone size: few; CDR3 DNA: TGTGCCAGCACCCGACAGGGGACGGACACTGAAGCTTTCTTT; CDR3 protein: CASTRQGTDTEAFF
J gene: TRBJ2-1; V gene: TRBV5-3; D gene: -; clone size: -; CDR3 DNA: TGTGCCAGAAGCCAATACCTCGAGCTGGCATCGGACAATGAGCAGTTCTTC; CDR3 protein: CARSQYLELASDNEQFF
J gene: TRBJ1-1; V gene: TRBV5-6; D gene: -; clone size: few; CDR3 DNA: TGTGCCAGCAGCTTGGGGGCTCTGAACACTGAAGCTTTCTTT; CDR3 protein: CASSLGALNTEAFF
J gene: TRBJ1-2; V gene: TRBV7-9; D gene: TRBD1; clone size: once; CDR3 DNA: TGTGCCAGCAGCCAGGACAGGCCGGGGGGCTACACCTTC; CDR3 protein: CASSQDRPGGYTF
J gene: TRBJ1-1; V gene: TRBV5-6; D gene: -; clone size: -; CDR3 DNA: TGTGCCAGCAGCTGGGGGGGATTGAACACTGAAGCTTTCTTT; CDR3 protein: CASSWGGLNTEAFF
J gene: TRBJ2-7; V gene: TRBV29-1; D gene: TRBD1; clone size: -; CDR3 DNA: TGCAGCGTTGAGATCGACAGGGAGAGGTCCTACGAGCAGTACTTC; CDR3 protein: CSVEIDRERSYEQYF